This T cell receptor (beta chain) was captured by sequencing in a study of control samples from healthy donors and cancer patients. V lost 6 bases and J lost 5, with 11 bases in between. This CDR3 spans 13 amino acids. The germline V gene encodes CDR1 MDHEN and CDR2 SYDVKM. Clones were read by immunoSEQ multiplex PCR, and TCRdb kept only the in-frame ones, dropping some. The data hold about 22,000 clones, with roughly 80% observed a single time. The rearrangement links TRBV28 to TRBJ2-1, with D possibly TRBD2 on 5 matching bases. The sequence came from a man aged 55 to 70 with head and neck cancer. The specimen was PBMCs. Written as DNA, the CDR3 is TGTGCCAGCAGCAGCGGTTCGAACAATGAGCAGTTCTTC. Its translation: CASSSGSNNEQFF.